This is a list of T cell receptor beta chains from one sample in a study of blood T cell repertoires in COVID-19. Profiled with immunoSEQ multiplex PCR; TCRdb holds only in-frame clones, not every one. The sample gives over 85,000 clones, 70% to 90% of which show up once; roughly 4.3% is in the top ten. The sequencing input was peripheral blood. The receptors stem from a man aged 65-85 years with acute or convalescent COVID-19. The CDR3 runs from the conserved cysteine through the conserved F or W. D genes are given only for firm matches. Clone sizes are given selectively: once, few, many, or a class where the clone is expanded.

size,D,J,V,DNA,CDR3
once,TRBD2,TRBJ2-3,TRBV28,TGTGCCAGCAGCCGCGTACTAGCGGGGGCCCACCCAGATACGCAGTATTTT,CASSRVLAGAHPDTQYF
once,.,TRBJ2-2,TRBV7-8,TGTGCCAGCAGTTTCGCGAACACCGGGGAGCTGTTTTTT,CASSFANTGELFF
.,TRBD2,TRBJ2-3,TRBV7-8,TGTGCCAGCAGCTTAGATTTAGCAGCGGGGGGAACAGATACGCAGTATTTT,CASSLDLAAGGTDTQYF
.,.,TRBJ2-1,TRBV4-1,TGCGCCAGCAGCCAAGAACACGGTCGGGGTGAGCAGTTCTTC,CASSQEHGRGEQFF
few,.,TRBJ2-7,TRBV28,TGTGCCAGCAGTTTACCCCTCGGGGTTGAGGAGAGCTCCTACGAGCAGTACTTC,CASSLPLGVEESSYEQYF
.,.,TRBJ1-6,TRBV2,TGTGCCAGCAGTGAAAACCGGGTGAATAATTCACCCCTCCACTTT,CASSENRVNNSPLHF
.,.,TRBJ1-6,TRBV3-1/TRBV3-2,TGTGCCAGCAGCCAAGATGCGAGGGTAGGGTCACCCCTCCACTTT,CASSQDARVGSPLHF
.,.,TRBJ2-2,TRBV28,TGTGCCACCTGGAACACCGGGGAGCTGTTTTTT,CATWNTGELFF
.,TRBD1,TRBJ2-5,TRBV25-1,TGTGCCAGCAGTGAAACTGGGACAGCGAATCAAGAGACCCAGTACTTC,CASSETGTANQETQYF
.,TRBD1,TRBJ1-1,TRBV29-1,TGCAGCGGTCACAGGGGGAACACTGAAGCTTTCTTT,CSGHRGNTEAFF
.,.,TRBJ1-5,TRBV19,TGTGCCAGTAGGGACCCCGGGGGCAATCAGCCCCAGCATTTT,CASRDPGGNQPQHF
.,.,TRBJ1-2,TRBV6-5,TGTGCCAGCAGCCTCGAGACAGTTGATGGCTACACCTTC,CASSLETVDGYTF
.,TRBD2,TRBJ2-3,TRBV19,TGTGCCAGTAGTTCGACTAGCGGGGGGGCGGAAGATACGCAGTATTTT,CASSSTSGGAEDTQYF
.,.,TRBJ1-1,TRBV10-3,TGTGCCATCAGTGAATCCCGGGATACTGAAGCTTTCTTT,CAISESRDTEAFF
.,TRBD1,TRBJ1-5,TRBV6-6,TGTGCCAGCAGTCTAGAGGGACAGGGGATCGTCAATCAGCCCCAGCATTTT,CASSLEGQGIVNQPQHF
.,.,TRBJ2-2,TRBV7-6,TGTGCCAGCAGCGAAACGAGGGCTCGGGCCGGGGAGCTGTTTTTT,CASSETRARAGELFF
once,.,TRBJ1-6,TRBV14,TGTGCCAGTAGGGGACACCTGAATTCACCCCTCCACTTT,CASRGHLNSPLHF
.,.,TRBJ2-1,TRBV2,TGTGCCAGCAGACAAAGCTCCTACAATGAGCAGTTCTTC,CASRQSSYNEQFF
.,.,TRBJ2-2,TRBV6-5,TGTGCCAGCAGTTACTTGAGTACAGGCTTCACCGGGGAGCTGTTTTTT,CASSYLSTGFTGELFF
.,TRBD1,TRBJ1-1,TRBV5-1,TGCGCCAGCAGCCGGGGACAGTCGAACACTGAAGCTTTCTTT,CASSRGQSNTEAFF
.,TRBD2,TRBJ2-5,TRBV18,TGTGCCAGCTCACCACCCAGGGCTAGCGGGTACCAAGAGACCCAGTACTTC,CASSPPRASGYQETQYF
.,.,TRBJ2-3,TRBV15,TGTGCCACCAGCAGAGAAATTAGGTGGCAGGGAAGTGACACAGATACGCAGTATTTT,CATSREIRWQGSDTDTQYF
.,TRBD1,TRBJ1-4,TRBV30,TGTGCCTGGAGGAGACAGGGTCCTAATGAAAAACTGTTTTTT,CAWRRQGPNEKLFF
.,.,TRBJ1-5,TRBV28,TGTGCCAGCAGTCCCCCCGACTCGAATAGCAATCAGCCCCAGCATTTT,CASSPPDSNSNQPQHF
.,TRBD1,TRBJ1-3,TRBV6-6,TGTGCCAGCAGTACCTCCGGGACAGGGGCTGGAAACACCATATATTTT,CASSTSGTGAGNTIYF
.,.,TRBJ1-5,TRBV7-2,TGTGCCAGCAGCTTGGGGGTAGCGGGGAGTCAGCCCCAGCATTTT,CASSLGVAGSQPQHF
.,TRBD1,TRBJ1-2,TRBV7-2,TGTGCCAGCAGCTTACAGACAGGGATGAACTATGGCTACACCTTC,CASSLQTGMNYGYTF
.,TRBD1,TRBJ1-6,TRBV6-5,TGTGCCAGCAGACAGACAGGGTACAATTCACCCCTCCACTTT,CASRQTGYNSPLHF
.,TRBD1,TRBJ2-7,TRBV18,TGTGCCAGCTCACAATCGGACAGGGCCTACGAGCAGTACTTC,CASSQSDRAYEQYF
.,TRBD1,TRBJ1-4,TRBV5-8,TGTGCCAGCAGACAGACAGGGGACGAAAAACTGTTTTTT,CASRQTGDEKLFF
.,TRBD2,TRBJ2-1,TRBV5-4,TGTGCCAGCAGCCTGGGGACTAGCGGGGGGCAGTTCTTC,CASSLGTSGGQFF
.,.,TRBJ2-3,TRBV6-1,TGTGCCAGCAGTGAAGGAACAGGGAAGACAGATACGCAGTATTTT,CASSEGTGKTDTQYF
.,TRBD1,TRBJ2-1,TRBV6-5,TGTGCCAGCAGCTACAGGGACAGGGCCTCCTACAATGAGCAGTTCTTC,CASSYRDRASYNEQFF
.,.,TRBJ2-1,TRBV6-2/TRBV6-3,TGTGCCAGCAGTTCGCCCCGGGTCAATGAGCAGTTCTTC,CASSSPRVNEQFF
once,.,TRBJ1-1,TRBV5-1,TGCGCCAGCAGCCCGAAACAGGGGAACACTGAAGCTTTCTTT,CASSPKQGNTEAFF
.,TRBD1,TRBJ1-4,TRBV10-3,TGTGCCATCAGTGAGGGGGACAGGGGTCCGGACGGTGAAAAACTGTTTTTT,CAISEGDRGPDGEKLFF
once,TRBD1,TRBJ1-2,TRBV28,TGTGCCAGCAGTCTGGACAGGGGGTGGGCGGACTATGGCTACACCTTC,CASSLDRGWADYGYTF
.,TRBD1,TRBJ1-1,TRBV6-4,TGTGCCAGCAGTGAAGGACAGGGGTTGAACACTGAAGCTTTCTTT,CASSEGQGLNTEAFF
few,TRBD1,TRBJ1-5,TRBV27,TGTGCCAGCAGTTCCACCACGGCAGGGGGGTATGGGCCCCAGCATTTT,CASSSTTAGGYGPQHF
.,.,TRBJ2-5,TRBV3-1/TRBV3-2,TGTGCCAGCAGCCAAGATACCCAGGGGACCCAGTACTTC,CASSQDTQGTQYF
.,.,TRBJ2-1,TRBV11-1,TGTGCCAGCAGCTTCTGGCAGGGGAAAAACAATGAGCAGTTCTTC,CASSFWQGKNNEQFF
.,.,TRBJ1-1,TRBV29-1,TGCAGCGTTTATTCAGGGAACACTGAAGCTTTCTTT,CSVYSGNTEAFF
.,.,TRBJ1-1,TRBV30,TGTGCCTGGAGTGTGGCGGGGGGCGAAAAGTTGGCTTTCTTT,CAWSVAGGEKLAFF
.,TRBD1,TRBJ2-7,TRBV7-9,TGTGCCAGCAGCTTAGAAACAGGGGGCTTCTCCTACGAGCAGTACTTC,CASSLETGGFSYEQYF
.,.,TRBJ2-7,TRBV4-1,TGCGCCAGCAGCCAAGTTCCCGGGGATTACGAGCAGTACTTC,CASSQVPGDYEQYF
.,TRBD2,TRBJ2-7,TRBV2,TGTGCCAGCACTGCGGGGGGGACCTACGAGCAGTACTTC,CASTAGGTYEQYF
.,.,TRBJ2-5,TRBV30,TGTGCCTGGAGTGTATCGTCCGCGGAGACCCAGTACTTC,CAWSVSSAETQYF
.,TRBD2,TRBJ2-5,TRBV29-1,TGCAGCGCCCACTTGGAGCGGGGGGGCCGGGAGACCCAGTACTTC,CSAHLERGGRETQYF
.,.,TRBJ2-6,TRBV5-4,TGTGCCAGCAGCTTGGATCCTTCTGGGGCCAACGTCCTGACTTTC,CASSLDPSGANVLTF
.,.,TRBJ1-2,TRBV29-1,TGCAGCGTTACCCGTGTAGGGGATGGCTACACCTTC,CSVTRVGDGYTF
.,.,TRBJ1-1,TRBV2,TGTGCCAGCAGAGGGGCAGGGTTCACTGAAGCTTTCTTT,CASRGAGFTEAFF
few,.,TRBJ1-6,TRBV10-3,TGTGCCATCAGTGAGACCTTCCGGGTGAGCTCCTATAATTCACCCCTCCACTTT,CAISETFRVSSYNSPLHF
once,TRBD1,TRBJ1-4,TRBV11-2,TGTGCCAGCAGCTTAGGCAACAGGGGGCCTAATGAAAAACTGTTTTTT,CASSLGNRGPNEKLFF
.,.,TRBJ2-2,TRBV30,TGTGCCTGGAGTGTACTGCCAAACACCGGGGAGCTGTTTTTT,CAWSVLPNTGELFF